The 26 T cell receptor beta chains listed next were all sequenced from one sample in a study of neoadjuvant anti-PD-1 for oral cavity cancer. The assay was immunoSEQ multiplex PCR, and TCRdb's table has in-frame clones only and misses some. The profile shows around 13,000 clones, 67% of them singletons. Sample time point: after neoadjuvant nivolumab, at surgical resection. The sequencing used PBMCs, collected after nivolumab (anti-PD-1) treatment. These receptors were taken from a person between 35 and 79 years old with oral cavity squamous cell carcinoma.

The chain couples TRBV28 to TRBJ2-3; 8 bases fit TRBD1. V shed 6 bases, J shed 4 bases, and the junction held 9 bases outside the gene matches. The CDR3 has 15 amino acids. Germline-derived CDR1 and CDR2 are MDHEN and SYDVKM. The CDR3 sequence is CASRYETGASDTQYF. CDR3 bases: TGTGCCAGCAGATATGAGACAGGGGCGTCAGATACGCAGTATTTT.

J is TRBJ1-2 and V is TRBV27, with D perhaps matching TRBD1 (6 bases). V gave up 6 bases and J gave up 3 bases, with 23 bases separating them. Germline V gene lookup returns CDR1 MNHEY and CDR2 SMNVEV (reference sequence). The CDR3 is made up of 17 amino acids. The CDR3 nucleotides read TGTGCCAGCAGGGGGGGCAGGGGTTACGGATCCCACTATGGCTACACCTTC. It is translated as CASRGGRGYGSHYGYTF.

This chain connects TRBV5-1 to TRBJ1-1; the match to TRBD1 covers 9 bases. This CDR3 is built from 14 residues. Germline V gene data show CDR1 as SGHRS and CDR2 as YFSETQ. V was clipped by 0 bases and J by 7 bases; unmatched bases: 4. CDR3 loop: CASSLGGQGSEAFF. CDR3 DNA sequence: TGCGCCAGCAGCTTGGGGGGACAGGGTAGTGAAGCTTTCTTT.

This chain connects TRBV30 to TRBJ1-2, with D perhaps matching TRBD1 (6 bases). The CDR3 consists of 13 residues. The V and J ends lost 2 bases and 7 bases respectively, with 14 bases between them. Germline values: CDR1 GTSNPN, CDR2 SVGIG (reference sequence). The CDR3: CAWSFQGSSGYTF. DNA for the CDR3: TGTGCCTGGAGTTTTCAGGGGTCGTCTGGCTACACCTTC.

The rearrangement joins TRBV2 to TRBJ2-3, with 10 bases lining up with TRBD2. Germline V CDR1 and CDR2: SNHLY, FYNNEI. The trim removed 5 bases at V and 1 base at J, leaving 3 bases unmatched. This CDR3 has 15 residues. CDR3: CASSPGTSGTDTQYF. CDR3 nucleotide sequence: TGTGCCAGCAGTCCCGGGACTAGCGGCACAGATACGCAGTATTTT. The full variable domain, completed using reference TRBV2 and TRBJ2-3, is EPEVTQTPSHQVTQMGQEVILRCVPISNHLYFYWYRQILGQKVEFLVSFYNNEISEKSEIFDDQFSVERPDGSNFTLKIRSTKLEDSAMYFCASSPGTSGTDTQYFGPGTRLTVL.

The V call is TRBV6-1, the J call TRBJ2-1; D not certain. This CDR3 is built from 15 residues. V was shortened by 2 bases and J by 0 bases, with 8 bases between the two germline ends. Germline CDR1 reads MNHNS; CDR2 reads SASEGT. The CDR3 nucleotides read TGTGCCAGCAGTGAAAGGACGCCCTCCTACAATGAGCAGTTCTTC. Amino acids: CASSERTPSYNEQFF.

The chain combines TRBV19 with TRBJ1-1; 7 bases are a match to TRBD1. Trimming at V came to 5 bases and at J to 2 bases, leaving 8 bases not matched to a gene. Germline CDR1 reads LNHDA; CDR2 reads SQIVND (reference sequence). The length of the CDR3 is 15 residues. CDR3 nucleotide sequence: TGTGCCAGTAGTGGCGGACAGGCGATCAACACTGAAGCTTTCTTT. Its translation: CASSGGQAINTEAFF.

The chain links TRBV28 to TRBJ1-2, with 9 nucleotides matching TRBD1. Unmatched junction bases numbered 10, after V lost 5 bases and J lost 3 bases. Per germline, CDR1 MDHEN and CDR2 SYDVKM. The CDR3 runs 16 residues. DNA of the CDR3: TGTGCCAGCAGTCGACTGGGGGGACAGGGTGACTATGGCTACACCTTC. Its protein product is CASSRLGGQGDYGYTF.

The gene calls are TRBV5-1 and TRBJ2-2; possibly TRBD1 or TRBD2 for D (6 bases each). The CDR3 has 15 residues. V was clipped by 0 bases and J by 4 bases, with 10 bases between them. Germline CDR1 reads SGHRS; CDR2 reads YFSETQ. CDR3 DNA sequence: TGCGCCAGCAGCTTGGAGGGGGAGGTCACCGGGGAGCTGTTTTTT. Its translation: CASSLEGEVTGELFF.

V gene TRBV30 combines with J gene TRBJ2-3; no clear D gene. With 0 bases removed from V and 0 bases from J, the gap between germline ends came to 4 bases. The length of the CDR3 is 13 residues. CDR1 and CDR2 (germline): GTSNPN, SVGIG (reference sequence). The CDR3 DNA sequence: TGTGCCTGGAGTGTAGGTAGCACAGATACGCAGTATTTT. It encodes CAWSVGSTDTQYF.

This clone was observed a single time. The chain links TRBV10-3 to TRBJ2-1; D possibly corresponds to TRBD2 (6 bases). V lost 8 bases and J lost 10, with 18 bases in between. The germline V gene has CDR1 ENHRY and CDR2 SYGVKD. The CDR3 contains 13 residues. The CDR3: CAIGAGYPSEQFF. For the CDR3, the DNA is TGTGCCATCGGGGCGGGATACCCCTCAGAGCAGTTCTTC.

This sequence joins TRBV30 and TRBJ2-2; TRBD2 is a possible D gene (6 bases). Per germline, CDR1 GTSNPN and CDR2 SVGIG (reference sequence). V lost 3 bases to trimming and J lost 4 bases, with 9 bases between them. This CDR3 contains 13 residues. The CDR3 nucleotides are TGTGCCTGGAGACTAGCTTCCACCGGGGAGCTGTTTTTT. Translating gives CAWRLASTGELFF. The variable domain in full, completed from reference TRBV30 and TRBJ2-2, reads SQTIHQWPATLVQPVGSPLSLECTVEGTSNPNLYWYRQAAGRGLQLLFYSVGIGQISSEVPQNLSASRPQDRQFILSSKKLLLSDSGFYLCAWRLASTGELFFGEGSRLTVL.

This clone was counted only a few times. V gene TRBV5-8 combines with J gene TRBJ2-7; no clear D gene. The CDR3 is 15 residues long. Trimming cost V 0 bases and J 2 bases, with 12 bases left between them. Germline CDR1 reads SGHTS; CDR2 reads YDEGEE. CDR3 coding DNA: TGTGCCAGCAGCTTGGGCCAGACTGTGACCTACGAGCAGTACTTC. It translates to CASSLGQTVTYEQYF.

This clone was seen a single time. The V gene is TRBV13, the J gene TRBJ1-1; TRBD1 is a possible D gene (5 bases). The ends were cut back, 5 bases at V and 0 bases at J, with 13 bases in the middle. CDR3 size: 15 residues. CDR1 is PRHDT and CDR2 is FYEKMQ in the germline V gene (reference sequence). This chain's CDR3 is CASSPRRGLNTEAFF. Written as DNA, the CDR3 is TGTGCCAGCAGCCCTCGGCGGGGCTTGAACACTGAAGCTTTCTTT.

The chain is built from TRBV6-1 and TRBJ2-3; 9 bases align to TRBD1. The germline CDR1 and CDR2 sequences are MNHNS and SASEGT. The CDR3 covers 15 residues. Germline trimming cut 6 bases from V and 4 bases from J; bases unmatched to any gene: 8. Written as DNA, the CDR3 is TGTGCCAGCAGCGCCGGGACAGGGAGAGCAGATACGCAGTATTTT. Translation gives CASSAGTGRADTQYF.

This chain uses TRBV2 with TRBJ2-7; 7 bases are shared with TRBD1. Per germline, CDR1 SNHLY and CDR2 FYNNEI. The ends lost 7 bases at V and 4 bases at J; junction bases unmatched: 10. This CDR3 has 14 residues. Here the CDR3 reads CASKDPGQLYEQYF. CDR3 coding DNA: TGTGCCAGCAAAGACCCGGGACAGTTATACGAGCAGTACTTC.

The genes are TRBV6-5 and TRBJ2-7, with TRBD2 as a possible D gene (5 bases). The CDR3 consists of 13 residues. The V end was cut by 1 base, the J end by 3 bases, with 7 bases between. CDR1 is MNHEY and CDR2 is SVGAGI in the germline V gene. CDR3 in amino acids: CASSYFEGYEQYF. CDR3 coding DNA: TGTGCCAGCAGTTACTTCGAGGGCTACGAGCAGTACTTC.

The rearrangement joins TRBV7-9 to TRBJ1-4; D remains unclear. The V end was cut by 7 bases, the J end by 7 bases, with 13 bases between. Germline CDR1 is SEHNR and CDR2 is FQNEAQ (reference sequence). The length of the CDR3 is 13 residues. The CDR3: CASTLFPGEKLFF. The DNA of the CDR3 is TGTGCCAGCACCTTGTTCCCTGGTGAAAAACTGTTTTTT.

In its sample, this clone was seen a few times. CDR3 bases: TGTGCCAGCAGCTGGGGGACAGGTCGAGCGAACACTGAAGCTTTCTTT. Translating gives CASSWGTGRANTEAFF. V is TRBV5-5 and J is TRBJ1-1; TRBD1 matches 8 bases. V lost 3 bases and J lost 1; bases outside the gene matches: 8. The CDR3 consists of 16 residues. Germline loops: CDR1 SGHKS, CDR2 YYEKEE (reference sequence).

This chain's CDR3 is CASSLFSAQRETQYF. For the CDR3, the DNA is TGTGCCAGCAGCTTATTTAGCGCCCAGAGGGAGACCCAGTACTTC. V is TRBV7-9 and J is TRBJ2-5; D possibly corresponds to TRBD2 (5 bases). V was clipped by 2 bases and J by 5 bases, with 15 bases between them. The CDR3 is made up of 15 amino acids. Germline lookup yields CDR1 SEHNR and CDR2 FQNEAQ (reference sequence). The whole variable domain, filled in from reference TRBV7-9 and TRBJ2-5, reads DTGVSQNPRHKITKRGQNVTFRCDPISEHNRLYWYRQTLGQGPEFLTYFQNEAQLEKSRLLSDRFSAERPKGSFSTLEIQRTEQGDSAMYLCASSLFSAQRETQYFGPGTRLLVL.

The rearrangement joins TRBV6-6 to TRBJ1-5; tentatively, D is TRBD1 (5 bases). The germline gives CDR1 MNHNY, CDR2 SVGAGI (reference sequence). This CDR3 is 15 amino acids long. V was clipped by 2 bases and J by 3 bases, with 11 bases between them. CDR3 sequence: CASSYGDSNNQPQHF. The CDR3 region has the DNA TGTGCCAGCAGTTACGGCGACAGTAACAATCAGCCCCAGCATTTT.

J is TRBJ2-1 and V is TRBV7-6; D is undetermined. Germline V gives CDR1 SGHVS, CDR2 FNYEAQ. V lost 7 bases, J lost 0 bases, and 16 bases lay in between. CDR3 length: 16 amino acids. The CDR3 DNA reads TGTGCCAGCACCCTCGGCACGGCGGCCTCCTACAATGAGCAGTTCTTC. It translates to CASTLGTAASYNEQFF.

This rearrangement joins TRBV20-1 to TRBJ2-5; no clear D gene. V was clipped by 6 bases and J by 5 bases, with 10 bases between them. The CDR3 loop spans 11 amino acids. Per germline, CDR1 DFQATT and CDR2 SNEGSKA (reference sequence). The CDR3 nucleotides read TGCAGTGCAGAGGTGAGGGAGACCCAGTACTTC. This gives the protein CSAEVRETQYF.

This clone was found a few times. The J gene is TRBJ2-3, the V gene TRBV28; 7 bases fit TRBD2. The CDR3 is 15 residues long. The ends lost 2 bases at V and 5 bases at J; junction bases unmatched: 7. Germline lookup yields CDR1 MDHEN and CDR2 SYDVKM. The chain's CDR3 is CASSLTRLAGDTQYF. The CDR3 DNA reads as TGTGCCAGCAGTTTAACCCGACTAGCCGGAGATACGCAGTATTTT.

CDR3 residues: CASSLAGTSSYNEQFF. The CDR3 region has the DNA TGTGCCAGCAGCTTAGCAGGGACGAGCTCCTACAATGAGCAGTTCTTC. The chain couples TRBV7-6 to TRBJ2-1, with D perhaps matching TRBD1 or TRBD2 (5 bases each). The germline V and J ends were trimmed by 0 bases and 0 bases, with 9 bases remaining between them. The CDR3 runs to 16 residues. Germline CDR1 and CDR2: SGHVS and FNYEAQ.

This chain connects TRBV28 to TRBJ1-2; perhaps TRBD1 as D (5 bases). Trimming cost V 4 bases and J 7 bases, with 10 bases left between them. CDR1 MDHEN and CDR2 SYDVKM come from the germline V gene. The CDR3 loop spans 12 amino acids. The CDR3 loop is CASSSGLSGYTF. The CDR3 nucleotides are TGTGCCAGCAGTTCAGGGTTATCTGGCTACACCTTC.